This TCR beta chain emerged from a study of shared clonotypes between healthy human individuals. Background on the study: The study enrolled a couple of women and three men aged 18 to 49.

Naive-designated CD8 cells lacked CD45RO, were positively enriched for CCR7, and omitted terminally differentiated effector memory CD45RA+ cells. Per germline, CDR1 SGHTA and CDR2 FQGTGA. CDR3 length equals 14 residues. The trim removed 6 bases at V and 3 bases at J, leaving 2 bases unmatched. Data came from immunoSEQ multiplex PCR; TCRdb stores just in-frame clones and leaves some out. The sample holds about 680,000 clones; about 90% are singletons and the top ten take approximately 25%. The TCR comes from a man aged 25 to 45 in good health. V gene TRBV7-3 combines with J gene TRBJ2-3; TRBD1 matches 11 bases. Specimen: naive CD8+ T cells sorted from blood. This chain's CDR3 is CASRDRGPTDTQYF. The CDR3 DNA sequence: TGTGCCAGCAGGGACAGGGGGCCGACAGATACGCAGTATTTT.